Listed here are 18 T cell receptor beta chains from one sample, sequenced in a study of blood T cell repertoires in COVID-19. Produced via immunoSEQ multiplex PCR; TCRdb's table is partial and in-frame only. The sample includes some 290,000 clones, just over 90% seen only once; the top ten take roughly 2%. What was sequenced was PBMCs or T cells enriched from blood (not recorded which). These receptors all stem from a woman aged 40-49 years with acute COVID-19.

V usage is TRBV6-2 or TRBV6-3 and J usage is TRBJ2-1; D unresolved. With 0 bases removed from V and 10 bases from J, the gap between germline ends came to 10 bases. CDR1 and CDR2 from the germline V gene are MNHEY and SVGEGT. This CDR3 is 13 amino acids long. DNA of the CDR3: TGTGCCAGCAGTTACTCGAAGAAACACGAGCAGTTCTTC. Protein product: CASSYSKKHEQFF.

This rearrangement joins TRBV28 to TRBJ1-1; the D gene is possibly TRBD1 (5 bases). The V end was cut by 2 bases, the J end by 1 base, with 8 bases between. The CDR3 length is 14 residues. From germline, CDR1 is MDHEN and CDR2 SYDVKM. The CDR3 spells CASSLPGENTEAFF. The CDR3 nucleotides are TGTGCCAGCAGTTTACCGGGGGAGAACACTGAAGCTTTCTTT.

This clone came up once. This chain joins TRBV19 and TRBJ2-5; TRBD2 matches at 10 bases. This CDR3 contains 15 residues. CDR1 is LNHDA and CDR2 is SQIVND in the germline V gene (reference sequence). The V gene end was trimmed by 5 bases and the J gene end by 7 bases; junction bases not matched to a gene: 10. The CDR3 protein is CASSFGLAVTGTQYF. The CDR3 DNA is TGTGCCAGTAGTTTTGGACTAGCGGTCACCGGGACCCAGTACTTC.

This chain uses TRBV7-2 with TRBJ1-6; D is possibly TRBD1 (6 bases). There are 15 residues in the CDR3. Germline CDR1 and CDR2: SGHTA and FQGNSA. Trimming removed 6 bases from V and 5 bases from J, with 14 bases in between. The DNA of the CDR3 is TGTGCCAGCAGGGCCGGGGGGGCGAATAATTCACCCCTCCACTTT. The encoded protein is CASRAGGANNSPLHF.

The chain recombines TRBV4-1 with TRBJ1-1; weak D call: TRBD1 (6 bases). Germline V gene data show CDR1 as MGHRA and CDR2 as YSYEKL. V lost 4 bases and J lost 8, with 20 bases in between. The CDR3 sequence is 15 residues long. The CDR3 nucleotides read TGCGCCAGCAGCCCAATCACAGGGAGGGCTCCCGAAGCTTTCTTT. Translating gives CASSPITGRAPEAFF.

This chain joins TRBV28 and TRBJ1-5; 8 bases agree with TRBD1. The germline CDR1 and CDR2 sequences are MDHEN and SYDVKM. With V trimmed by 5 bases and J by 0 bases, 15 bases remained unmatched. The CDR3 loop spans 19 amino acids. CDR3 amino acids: CASSPKGGTGSYSNQPQHF. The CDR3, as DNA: TGTGCCAGCAGTCCAAAGGGCGGGACAGGAAGCTATAGCAATCAGCCCCAGCATTTT.

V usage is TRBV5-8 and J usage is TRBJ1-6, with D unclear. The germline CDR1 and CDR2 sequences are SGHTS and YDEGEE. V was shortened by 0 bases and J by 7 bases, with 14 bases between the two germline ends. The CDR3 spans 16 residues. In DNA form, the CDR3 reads TGTGCCAGCAGCTTGGAGGGCGGGCTTCCAAATTCACCCCTCCACTTT. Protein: CASSLEGGLPNSPLHF.

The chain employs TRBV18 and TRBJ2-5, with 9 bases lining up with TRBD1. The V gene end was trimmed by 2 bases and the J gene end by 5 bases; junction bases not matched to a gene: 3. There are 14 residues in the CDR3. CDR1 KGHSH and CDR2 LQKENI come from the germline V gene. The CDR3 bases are TGTGCCAGCTCACCAGGGACAGGGTTGGAGACCCAGTACTTC. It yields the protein CASSPGTGLETQYF.

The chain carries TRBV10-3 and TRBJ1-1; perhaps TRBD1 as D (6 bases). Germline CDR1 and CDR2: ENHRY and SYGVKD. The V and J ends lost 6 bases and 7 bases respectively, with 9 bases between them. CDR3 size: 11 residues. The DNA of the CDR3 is TGTGCCATCAGGGGAGGGGGTGAAGCTTTCTTT. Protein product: CAIRGGGEAFF.

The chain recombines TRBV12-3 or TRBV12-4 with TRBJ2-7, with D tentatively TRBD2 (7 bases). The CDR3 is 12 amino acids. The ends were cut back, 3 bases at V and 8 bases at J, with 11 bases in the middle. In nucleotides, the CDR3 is TGTGCCAGCAGTTTCTCGGGGGGCCAGCAGTACTTC. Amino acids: CASSFSGGQQYF.

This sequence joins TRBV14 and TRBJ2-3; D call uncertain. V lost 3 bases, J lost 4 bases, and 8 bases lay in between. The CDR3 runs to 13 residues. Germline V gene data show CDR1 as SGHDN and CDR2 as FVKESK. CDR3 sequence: CASSQRFSDTQYF. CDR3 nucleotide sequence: TGTGCCAGCAGCCAGAGGTTCTCAGATACGCAGTATTTT.

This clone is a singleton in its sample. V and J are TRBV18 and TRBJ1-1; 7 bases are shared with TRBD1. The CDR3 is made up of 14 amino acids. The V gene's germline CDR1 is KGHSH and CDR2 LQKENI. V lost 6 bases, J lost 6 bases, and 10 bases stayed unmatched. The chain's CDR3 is CASSRQGRGPEAFF. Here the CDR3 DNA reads TGTGCCAGCTCGCGACAGGGCCGGGGTCCTGAAGCTTTCTTT. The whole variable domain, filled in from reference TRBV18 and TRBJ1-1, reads NAGVMQNPRHLVRRRGQEARLRCSPMKGHSHVYWYRQLPEEGLKFMVYLQKENIIDESGMPKERFSAEFPKEGPSILRIQQVVRGDSAAYFCASSRQGRGPEAFFGQGTRLTVV.

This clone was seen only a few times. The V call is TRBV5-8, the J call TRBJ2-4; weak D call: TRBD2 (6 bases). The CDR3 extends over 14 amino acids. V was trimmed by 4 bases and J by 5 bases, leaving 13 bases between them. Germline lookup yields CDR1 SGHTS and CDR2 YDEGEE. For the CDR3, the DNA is TGTGCCAGCAGCCCAGTGTCGGGGGAAAACATTCAGTACTTC. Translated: CASSPVSGENIQYF.

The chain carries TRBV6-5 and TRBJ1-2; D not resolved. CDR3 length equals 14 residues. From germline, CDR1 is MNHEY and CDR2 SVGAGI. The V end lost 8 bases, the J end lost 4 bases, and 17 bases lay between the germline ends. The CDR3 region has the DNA TGTGCCAGCCAATTGGGGAGGACTTCCTATGGCTACACCTTC. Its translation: CASQLGRTSYGYTF.

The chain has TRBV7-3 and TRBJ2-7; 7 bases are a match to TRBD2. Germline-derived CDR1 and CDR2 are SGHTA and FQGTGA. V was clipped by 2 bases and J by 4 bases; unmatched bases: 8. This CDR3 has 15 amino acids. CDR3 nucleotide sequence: TGTGCCAGCAGCTTACTTCGCGGGAGTGGGTACGAGCAGTACTTC. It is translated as CASSLLRGSGYEQYF.

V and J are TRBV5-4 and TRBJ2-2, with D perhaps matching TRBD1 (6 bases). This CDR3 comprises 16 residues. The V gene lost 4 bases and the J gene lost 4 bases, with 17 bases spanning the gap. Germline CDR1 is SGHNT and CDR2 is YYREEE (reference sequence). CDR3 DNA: TGTGCCAGCAGCCGAAACCGGGACACCATCACCGGGGAGCTGTTTTTT. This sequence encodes CASSRNRDTITGELFF. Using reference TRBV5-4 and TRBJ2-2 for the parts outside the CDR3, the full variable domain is ETGVTQSPTHLIKTRGQQVTLRCSSQSGHNTVSWYQQALGQGPQFIFQYYREEENGRGNFPPRFSGLQFPNYSSELNVNALELDDSALYLCASSRNRDTITGELFFGEGSRLTVL.

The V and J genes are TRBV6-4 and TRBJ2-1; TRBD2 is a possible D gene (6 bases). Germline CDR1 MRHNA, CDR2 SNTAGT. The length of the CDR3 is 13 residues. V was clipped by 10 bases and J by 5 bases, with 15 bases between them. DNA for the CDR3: TGTGCCACCCGCCGGCGGGGACACAATGAGCAGTTCTTC. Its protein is CATRRRGHNEQFF.

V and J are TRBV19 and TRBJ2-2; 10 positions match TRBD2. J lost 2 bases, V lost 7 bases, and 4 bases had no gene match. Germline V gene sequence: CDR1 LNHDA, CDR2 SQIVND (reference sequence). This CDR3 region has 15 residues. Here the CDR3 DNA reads TGTGCCAGTATTCCTAGCGGGGGAAACACCGGGGAGCTGTTTTTT. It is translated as CASIPSGGNTGELFF.